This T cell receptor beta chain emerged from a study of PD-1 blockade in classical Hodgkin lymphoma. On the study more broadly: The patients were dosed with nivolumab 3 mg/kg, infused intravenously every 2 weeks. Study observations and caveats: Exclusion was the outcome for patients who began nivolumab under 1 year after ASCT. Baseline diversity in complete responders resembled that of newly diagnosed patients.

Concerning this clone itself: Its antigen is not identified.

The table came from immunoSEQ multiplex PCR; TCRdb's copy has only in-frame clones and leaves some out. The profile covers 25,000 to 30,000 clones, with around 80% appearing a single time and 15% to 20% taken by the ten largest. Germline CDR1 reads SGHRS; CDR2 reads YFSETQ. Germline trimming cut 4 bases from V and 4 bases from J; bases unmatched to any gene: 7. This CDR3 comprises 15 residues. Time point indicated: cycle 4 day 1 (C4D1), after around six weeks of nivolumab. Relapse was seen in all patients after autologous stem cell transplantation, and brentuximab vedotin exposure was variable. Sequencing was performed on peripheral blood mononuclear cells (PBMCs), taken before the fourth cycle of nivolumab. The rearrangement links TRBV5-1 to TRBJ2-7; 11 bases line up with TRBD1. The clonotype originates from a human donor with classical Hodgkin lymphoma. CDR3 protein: CASSLRTGGGYEQYF. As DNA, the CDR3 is TGCGCCAGCAGCCTTAGGACAGGGGGCGGGTACGAGCAGTACTTC.